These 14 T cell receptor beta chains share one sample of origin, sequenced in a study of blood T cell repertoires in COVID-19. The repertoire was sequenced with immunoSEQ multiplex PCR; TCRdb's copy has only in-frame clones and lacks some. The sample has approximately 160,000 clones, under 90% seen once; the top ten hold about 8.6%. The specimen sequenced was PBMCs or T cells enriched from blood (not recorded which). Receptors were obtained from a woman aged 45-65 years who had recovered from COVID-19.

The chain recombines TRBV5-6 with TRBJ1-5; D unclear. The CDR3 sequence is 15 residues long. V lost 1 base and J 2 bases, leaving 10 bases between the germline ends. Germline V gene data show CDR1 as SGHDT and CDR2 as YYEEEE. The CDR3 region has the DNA TGTGCCAGCAGCTTGAGGAGGGTGGGCAATCAGCCCCAGCATTTT. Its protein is CASSLRRVGNQPQHF.

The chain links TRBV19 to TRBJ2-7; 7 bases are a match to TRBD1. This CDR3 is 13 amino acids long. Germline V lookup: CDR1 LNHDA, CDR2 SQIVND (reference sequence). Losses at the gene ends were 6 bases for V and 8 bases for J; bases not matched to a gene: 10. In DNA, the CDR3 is TGTGCCAGTAGCACCGGGCGACAGGGTCAGCAGTACTTC. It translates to CASSTGRQGQQYF.

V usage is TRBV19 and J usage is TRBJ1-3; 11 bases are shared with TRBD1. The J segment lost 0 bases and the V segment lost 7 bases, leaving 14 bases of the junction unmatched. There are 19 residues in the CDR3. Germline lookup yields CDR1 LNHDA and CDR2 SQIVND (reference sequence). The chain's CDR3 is CASTQPGQGGLPSGNTIYF. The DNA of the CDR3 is TGTGCCAGTACTCAACCGGGACAGGGGGGTCTACCCTCTGGAAACACCATATATTTT.

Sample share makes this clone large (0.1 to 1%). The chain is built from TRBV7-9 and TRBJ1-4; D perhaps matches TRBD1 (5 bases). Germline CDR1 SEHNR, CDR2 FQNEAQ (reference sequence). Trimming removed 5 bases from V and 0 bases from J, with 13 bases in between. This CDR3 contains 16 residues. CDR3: CASSDGTGATNEKLFF. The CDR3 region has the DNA TGTGCCAGCAGCGACGGAACAGGCGCAACTAATGAAAAACTGTTTTTT.

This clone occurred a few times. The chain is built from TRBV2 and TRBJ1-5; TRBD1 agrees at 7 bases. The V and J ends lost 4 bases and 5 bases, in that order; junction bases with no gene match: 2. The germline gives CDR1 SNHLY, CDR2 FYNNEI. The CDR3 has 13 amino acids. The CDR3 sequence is CASSGDSYQPQHF. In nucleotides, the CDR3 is TGTGCCAGCAGTGGGGACAGCTATCAGCCCCAGCATTTT.

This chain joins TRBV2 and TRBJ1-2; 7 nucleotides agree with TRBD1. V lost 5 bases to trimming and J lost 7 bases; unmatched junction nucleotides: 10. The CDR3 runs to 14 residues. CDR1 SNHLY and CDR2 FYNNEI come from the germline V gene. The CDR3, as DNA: TGTGCCAGCAGTCCCCTCCAGGGGGGTAGTGGCTACACCTTC. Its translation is CASSPLQGGSGYTF. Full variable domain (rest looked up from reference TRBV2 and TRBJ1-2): EPEVTQTPSHQVTQMGQEVILRCVPISNHLYFYWYRQILGQKVEFLVSFYNNEISEKSEIFDDQFSVERPDGSNFTLKIRSTKLEDSAMYFCASSPLQGGSGYTFGSGTRLTVV.

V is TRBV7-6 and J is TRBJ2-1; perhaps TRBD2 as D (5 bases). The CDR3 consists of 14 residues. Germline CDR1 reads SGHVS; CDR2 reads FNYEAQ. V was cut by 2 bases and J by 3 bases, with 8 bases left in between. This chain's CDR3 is CASSLSGSYNEQFF. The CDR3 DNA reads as TGTGCCAGCAGCTTATCGGGGAGCTACAATGAGCAGTTCTTC.

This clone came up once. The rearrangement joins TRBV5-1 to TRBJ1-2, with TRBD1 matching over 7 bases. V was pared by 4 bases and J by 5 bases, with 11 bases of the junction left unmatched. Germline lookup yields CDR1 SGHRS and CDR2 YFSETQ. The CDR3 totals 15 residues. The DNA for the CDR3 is TGCGCCAGCAGCGCCGGGACAGCCGAACCTTATGGCTACACCTTC. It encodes CASSAGTAEPYGYTF.

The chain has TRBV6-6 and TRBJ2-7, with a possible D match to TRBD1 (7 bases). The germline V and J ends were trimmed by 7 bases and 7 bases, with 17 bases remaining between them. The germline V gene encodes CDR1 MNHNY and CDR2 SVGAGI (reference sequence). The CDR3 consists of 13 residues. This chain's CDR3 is CASTLTGTGEQYF. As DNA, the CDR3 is TGTGCCAGCACCCTGACAGGGACTGGGGAGCAGTACTTC.

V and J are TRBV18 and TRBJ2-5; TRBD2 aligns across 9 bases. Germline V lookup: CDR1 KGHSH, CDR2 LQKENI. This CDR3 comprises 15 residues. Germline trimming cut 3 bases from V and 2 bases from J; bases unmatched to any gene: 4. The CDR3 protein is CASSPWLAGQETQYF. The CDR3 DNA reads TGTGCCAGCTCACCTTGGCTAGCGGGACAAGAGACCCAGTACTTC.

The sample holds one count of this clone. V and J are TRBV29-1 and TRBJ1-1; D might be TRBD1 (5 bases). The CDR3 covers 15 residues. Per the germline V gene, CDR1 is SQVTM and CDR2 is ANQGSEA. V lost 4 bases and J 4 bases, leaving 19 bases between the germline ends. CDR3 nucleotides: TGCAGCGTTGCGCGGGGTGGGGGTCTCGGCACTGAAGCTTTCTTT. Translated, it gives CSVARGGGLGTEAFF.

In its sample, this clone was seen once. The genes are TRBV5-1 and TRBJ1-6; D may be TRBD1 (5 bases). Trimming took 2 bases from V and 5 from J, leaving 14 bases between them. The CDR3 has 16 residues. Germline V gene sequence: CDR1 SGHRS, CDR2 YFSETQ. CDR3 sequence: CASSFWGPDNNSPLHF. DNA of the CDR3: TGCGCCAGCAGCTTTTGGGGCCCGGATAATAATTCACCCCTCCACTTT.

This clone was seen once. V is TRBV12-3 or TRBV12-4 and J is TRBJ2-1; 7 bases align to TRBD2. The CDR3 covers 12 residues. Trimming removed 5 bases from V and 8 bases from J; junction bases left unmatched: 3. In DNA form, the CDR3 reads TGTGCCAGCAGTGGGGGGGACCATGAGCAGTTCTTC. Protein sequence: CASSGGDHEQFF.

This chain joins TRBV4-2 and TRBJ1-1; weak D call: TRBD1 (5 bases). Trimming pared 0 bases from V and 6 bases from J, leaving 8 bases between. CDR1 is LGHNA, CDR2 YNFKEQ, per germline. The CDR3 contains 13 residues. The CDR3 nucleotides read TGTGCCAGCAGCCAAGATATCAGGGCTGAAGCTTTCTTT. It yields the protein CASSQDIRAEAFF.